This T cell receptor beta chain was documented in a study of CD8 T cells in ankylosing spondylitis. One entry per CDR3 protein results from TCRdb running MiXCR on the 5' RACE reads. The table includes some 120,000 distinct CDR3 sequences, roughly 13% detected once. Study-wide results and limits: Significant enrichment of disease-linked clones was reported in matched ankylosing spondylitis synovial fluid.

The CDR3 runs 16 residues. Looked up from germline, CDR1 is DFQATT and CDR2 is SNEGSKA (reference sequence). Trimming cost V 6 bases and J 0 bases, with 19 bases left between them. This clonotype was recorded many times. Its antigen is not known. This clonotype was sampled from a female donor with ankylosing spondylitis or in good health (not recorded which). Material for sequencing was blood, either unsorted or a sorted T cell fraction (not recorded which). The chain links TRBV20-1 to TRBJ2-3; perhaps TRBD2 as D (6 bases). The DNA for the CDR3 is TGCAGTGCAACTAAGCGGGTCAGCTTGAGCACAGATACGCAGTATTTT. Translating it yields CSATKRVSLSTDTQYF.